The following is a T cell receptor (beta chain) sequence with its context. The germline V and J ends were trimmed by 4 bases and 6 bases, with 14 bases remaining between them. This CDR3 is built from 13 residues. Germline CDR1 and CDR2: SGHRS and YFSETQ. This sample is part of a study of blood T cell repertoires in COVID-19. As for the study in general: Sites across the United States, Italy and Spain contributed samples from acute and convalescent COVID-19. T cells, B-cell-depleted T cells, or PBMCs supplied cDNA or gDNA.

Original data processing: Estimated nucleated cell counts came from reference gene primer amplification. Profiling relied on immunoSEQ multiplex PCR, and the TCRdb table lists in-frame clones only, not all of them. V and J calls and clone size are copied from that table; D and trimming were computed from the DNA. This table has about 380,000 clones, around 90% appearing once. The material sequenced was peripheral blood. This TCR came from a man aged 35-49 years with acute or convalescent COVID-19. The chain couples TRBV5-1 to TRBJ2-7; D may be TRBD2 (6 bases). The CDR3 DNA reads TGCGCCAGCAGCACGGAGGGTTGGAGCGAGCAGTACTTC. Residues: CASSTEGWSEQYF.